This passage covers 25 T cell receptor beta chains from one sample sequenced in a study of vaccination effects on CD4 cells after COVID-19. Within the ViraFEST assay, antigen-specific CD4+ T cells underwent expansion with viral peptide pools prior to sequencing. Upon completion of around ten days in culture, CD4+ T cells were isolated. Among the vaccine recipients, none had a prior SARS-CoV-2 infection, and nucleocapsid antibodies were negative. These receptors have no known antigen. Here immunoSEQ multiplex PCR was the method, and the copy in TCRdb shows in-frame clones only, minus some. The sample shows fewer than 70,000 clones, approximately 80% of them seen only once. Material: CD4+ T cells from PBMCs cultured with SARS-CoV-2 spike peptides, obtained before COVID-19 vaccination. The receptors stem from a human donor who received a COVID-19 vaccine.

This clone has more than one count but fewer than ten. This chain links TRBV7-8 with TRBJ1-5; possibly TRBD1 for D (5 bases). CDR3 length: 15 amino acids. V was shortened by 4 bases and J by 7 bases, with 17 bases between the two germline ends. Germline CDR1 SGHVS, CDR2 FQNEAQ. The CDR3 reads CASSSGPARRQPQHF. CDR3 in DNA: TGTGCCAGCAGCTCGGGACCGGCTAGAAGGCAGCCCCAGCATTTT.

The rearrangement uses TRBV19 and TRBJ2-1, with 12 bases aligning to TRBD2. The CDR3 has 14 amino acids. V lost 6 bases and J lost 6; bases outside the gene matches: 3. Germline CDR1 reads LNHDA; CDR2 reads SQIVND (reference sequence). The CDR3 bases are TGTGCCAGTAGGTCTAGCGGGGGGGCCAATGAGCAGTTCTTC. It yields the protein CASRSSGGANEQFF.

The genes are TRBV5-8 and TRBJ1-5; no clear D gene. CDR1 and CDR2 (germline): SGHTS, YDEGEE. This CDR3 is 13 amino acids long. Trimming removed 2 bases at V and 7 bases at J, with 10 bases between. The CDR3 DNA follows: TGTGCCAGCAGCTTAAGGGTGTTGCAGCCCCAGCATTTT. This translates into CASSLRVLQPQHF.

The CDR3 region is CASSLGGATGELFF. CDR3 DNA: TGCGCCAGCAGCTTGGGCGGGGCAACCGGGGAGCTGTTTTTT. The chain has TRBV5-1 and TRBJ2-2; D perhaps matches TRBD2 (6 bases). This CDR3 is 14 amino acids long. Trimming took off 0 bases at V and 5 bases at J, with 8 bases between the two ends. The germline CDR1 and CDR2 sequences are SGHRS and YFSETQ.

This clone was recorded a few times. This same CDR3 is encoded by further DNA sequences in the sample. The CDR3 is CASSFSVNTEAFF. CDR3 nucleotide sequence: TGTGCCAGCAGTTTCAGTGTGAACACTGAAGCTTTCTTT. V and J are TRBV7-3 and TRBJ1-1; D not resolved. Germline lookup yields CDR1 SGHTA and CDR2 FQGTGA. CDR3 length: 13 residues. The V gene lost 6 bases and the J gene lost 0 bases, with 8 bases spanning the gap.

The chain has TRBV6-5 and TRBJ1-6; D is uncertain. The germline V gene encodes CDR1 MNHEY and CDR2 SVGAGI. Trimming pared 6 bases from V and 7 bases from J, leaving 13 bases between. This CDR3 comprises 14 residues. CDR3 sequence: CASRRRTDNSPLHF. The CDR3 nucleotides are TGTGCCAGCAGACGCCGGACGGACAATTCACCCCTCCACTTT.

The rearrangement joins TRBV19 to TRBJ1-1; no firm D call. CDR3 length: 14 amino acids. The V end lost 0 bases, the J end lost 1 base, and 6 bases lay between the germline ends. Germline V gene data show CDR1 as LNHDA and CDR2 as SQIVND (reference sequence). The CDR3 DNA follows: TGTGCCAGTAGTATAGACAGCGCGAACACTGAAGCTTTCTTT. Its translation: CASSIDSANTEAFF.

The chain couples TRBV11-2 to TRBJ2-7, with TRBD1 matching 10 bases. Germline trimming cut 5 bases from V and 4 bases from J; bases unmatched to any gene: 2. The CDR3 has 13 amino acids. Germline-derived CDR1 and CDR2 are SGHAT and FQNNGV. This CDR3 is CASSTGQGYEQYV. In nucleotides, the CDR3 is TGTGCCAGCAGCACGGGACAGGGGTACGAGCAGTACGTC.

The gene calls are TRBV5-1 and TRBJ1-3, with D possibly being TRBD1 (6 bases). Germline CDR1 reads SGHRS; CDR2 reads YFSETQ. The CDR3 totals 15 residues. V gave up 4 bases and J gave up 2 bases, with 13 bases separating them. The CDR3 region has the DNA TGCGCCAGCAGCCCGACAGGTCAAACTGGAAACACCATATATTTT. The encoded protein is CASSPTGQTGNTIYF.

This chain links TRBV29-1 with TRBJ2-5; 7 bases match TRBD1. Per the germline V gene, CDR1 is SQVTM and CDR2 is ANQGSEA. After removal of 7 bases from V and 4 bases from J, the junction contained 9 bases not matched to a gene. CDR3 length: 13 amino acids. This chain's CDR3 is CSAAQGSRETQYF. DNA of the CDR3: TGCAGCGCCGCACAGGGGAGTCGAGAGACCCAGTACTTC.

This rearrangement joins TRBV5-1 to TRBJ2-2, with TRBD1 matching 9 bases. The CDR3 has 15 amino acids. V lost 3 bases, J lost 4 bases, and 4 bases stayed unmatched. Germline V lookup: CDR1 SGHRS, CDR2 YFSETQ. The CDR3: CASSSGQGPTGELFF. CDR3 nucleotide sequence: TGCGCCAGCAGCTCGGGACAGGGACCCACCGGGGAGCTGTTTTTT. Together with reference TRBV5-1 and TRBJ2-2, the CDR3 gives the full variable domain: KAGVTQTPRYLIKTRGQQVTLSCSPISGHRSVSWYQQTPGQGLQFLFEYFSETQRNKGNFPGRFSGRQFSNSRSEMNVSTLELGDSALYLCASSSGQGPTGELFFGEGSRLTVL.

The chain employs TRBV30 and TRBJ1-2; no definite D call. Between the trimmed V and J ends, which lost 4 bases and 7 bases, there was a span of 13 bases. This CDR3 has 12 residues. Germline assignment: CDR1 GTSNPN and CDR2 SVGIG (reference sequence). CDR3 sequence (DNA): TGTGCCTGGAAGTCCGCGGGATCTGGCTACACCTTC. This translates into CAWKSAGSGYTF.

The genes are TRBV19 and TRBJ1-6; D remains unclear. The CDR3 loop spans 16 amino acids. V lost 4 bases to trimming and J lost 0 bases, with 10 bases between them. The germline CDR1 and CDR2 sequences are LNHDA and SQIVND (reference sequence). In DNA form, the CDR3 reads TGTGCCAGTAGTACCGTCTACGCCTCCTATAATTCACCCCTCCACTTT. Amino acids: CASSTVYASYNSPLHF.

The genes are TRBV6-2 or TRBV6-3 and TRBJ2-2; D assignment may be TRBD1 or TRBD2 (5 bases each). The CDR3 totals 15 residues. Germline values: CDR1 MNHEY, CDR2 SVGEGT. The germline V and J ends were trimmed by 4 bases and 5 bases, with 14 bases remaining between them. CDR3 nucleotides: TGTGCCAGCAGTTGGACACTTCGAGGGACCGGGGAGCTGTTTTTT. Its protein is CASSWTLRGTGELFF.

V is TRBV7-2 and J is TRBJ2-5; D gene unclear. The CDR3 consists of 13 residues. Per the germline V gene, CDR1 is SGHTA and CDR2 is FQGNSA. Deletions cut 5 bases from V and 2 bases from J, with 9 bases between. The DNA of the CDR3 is TGTGCCAGCAGCCCACCGGCGCAAGAGACCCAGTACTTC. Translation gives CASSPPAQETQYF.

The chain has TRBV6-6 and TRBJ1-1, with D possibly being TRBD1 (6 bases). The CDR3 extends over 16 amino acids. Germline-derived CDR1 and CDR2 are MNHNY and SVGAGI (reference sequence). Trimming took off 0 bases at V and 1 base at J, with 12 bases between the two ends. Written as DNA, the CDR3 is TGTGCCAGCAGTTACTCTGGGGGGGGGCCGAACACTGAAGCTTTCTTT. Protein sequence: CASSYSGGGPNTEAFF.

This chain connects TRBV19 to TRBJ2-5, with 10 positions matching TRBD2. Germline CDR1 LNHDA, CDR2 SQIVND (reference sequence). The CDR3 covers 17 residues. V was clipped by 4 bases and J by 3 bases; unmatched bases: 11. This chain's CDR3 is CASSTYPELAGKETQYF. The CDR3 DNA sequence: TGTGCCAGTAGTACCTACCCCGAACTAGCGGGGAAAGAGACCCAGTACTTC. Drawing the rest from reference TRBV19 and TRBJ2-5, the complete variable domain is DGGITQSPKYLFRKEGQNVTLSCEQNLNHDAMYWYRQDPGQGLRLIYYSQIVNDFQKGDIAEGYSVSREKKESFPLTVTSAQKNPTAFYLCASSTYPELAGKETQYFGPGTRLLVL.

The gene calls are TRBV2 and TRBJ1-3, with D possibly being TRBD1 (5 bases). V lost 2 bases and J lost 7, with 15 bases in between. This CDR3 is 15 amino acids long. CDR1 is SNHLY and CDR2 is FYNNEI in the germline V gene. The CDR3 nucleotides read TGTGCCAGCAGTGAAAACGGGGCAGGGTGGAACACCATATATTTT. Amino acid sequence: CASSENGAGWNTIYF. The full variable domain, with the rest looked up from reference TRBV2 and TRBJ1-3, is EPEVTQTPSHQVTQMGQEVILRCVPISNHLYFYWYRQILGQKVEFLVSFYNNEISEKSEIFDDQFSVERPDGSNFTLKIRSTKLEDSAMYFCASSENGAGWNTIYFGEGSWLTVV.

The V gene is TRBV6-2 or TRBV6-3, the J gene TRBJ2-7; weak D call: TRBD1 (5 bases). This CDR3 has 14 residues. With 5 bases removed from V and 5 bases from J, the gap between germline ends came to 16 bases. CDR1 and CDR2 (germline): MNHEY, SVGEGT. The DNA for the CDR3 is TGTGCCAGCAGTCGAAATACAGGTTCCCACGAGCAGTACGTC. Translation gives CASSRNTGSHEQYV.

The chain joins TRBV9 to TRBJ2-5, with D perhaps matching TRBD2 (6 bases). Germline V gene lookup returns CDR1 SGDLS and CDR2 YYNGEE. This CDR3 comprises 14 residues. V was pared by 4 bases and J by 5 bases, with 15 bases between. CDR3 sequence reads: CASSKREVVETQYF. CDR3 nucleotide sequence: TGTGCCAGCAGCAAGAGGGAGGTGGTGGAGACCCAGTACTTC.

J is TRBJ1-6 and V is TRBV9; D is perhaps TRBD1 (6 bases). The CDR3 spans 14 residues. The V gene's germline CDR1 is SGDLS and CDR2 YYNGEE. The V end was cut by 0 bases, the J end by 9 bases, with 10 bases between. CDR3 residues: CASSVDQGSSPLHF. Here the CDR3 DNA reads TGTGCCAGCAGCGTAGACCAGGGGAGTTCACCCCTCCACTTT. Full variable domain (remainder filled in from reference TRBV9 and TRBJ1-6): DSGVTQTPKHLITATGQRVTLRCSPRSGDLSVYWYQQSLDQGLQFLIQYYNGEERAKGNILERFSAQQFPDLHSELNLSSLELGDSALYFCASSVDQGSSPLHFGNGTRLTVT.

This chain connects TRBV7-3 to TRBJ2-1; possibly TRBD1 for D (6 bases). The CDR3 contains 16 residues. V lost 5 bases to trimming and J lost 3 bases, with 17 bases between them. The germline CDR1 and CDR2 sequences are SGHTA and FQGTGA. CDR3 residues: CASSKQGGVVYNEQFF. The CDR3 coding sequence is TGTGCCAGCAGCAAACAGGGTGGCGTTGTCTACAATGAGCAGTTCTTC. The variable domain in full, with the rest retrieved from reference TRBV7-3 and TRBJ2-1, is GAGVSQTPSNKVTEKGKYVELRCDPISGHTALYWYRQSLGQGPEFLIYFQGTGAADDSGLPNDRFFAVRPEGSVSTLKIQRTERGDSAVYLCASSKQGGVVYNEQFFGPGTRLTVL.

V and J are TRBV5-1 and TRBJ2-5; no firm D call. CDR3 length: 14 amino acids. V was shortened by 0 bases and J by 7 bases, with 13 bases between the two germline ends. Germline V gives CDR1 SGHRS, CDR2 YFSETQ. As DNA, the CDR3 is TGCGCCAGCAGCTTGGAGGCCAACGCGGTGACCCAGTACTTC. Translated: CASSLEANAVTQYF.

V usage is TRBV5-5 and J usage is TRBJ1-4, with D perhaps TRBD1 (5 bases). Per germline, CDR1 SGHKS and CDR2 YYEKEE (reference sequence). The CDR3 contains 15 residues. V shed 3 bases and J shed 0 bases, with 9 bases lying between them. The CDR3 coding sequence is TGTGCCAGCAGCTACCGACAGACAACTAATGAAAAACTGTTTTTT. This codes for CASSYRQTTNEKLFF.

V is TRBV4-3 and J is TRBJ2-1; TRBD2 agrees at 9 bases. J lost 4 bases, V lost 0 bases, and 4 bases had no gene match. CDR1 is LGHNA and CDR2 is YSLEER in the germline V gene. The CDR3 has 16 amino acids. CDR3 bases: TGCGCCAGCAGCCAAGATTTAGCGGGGGAATACAATGAGCAGTTCTTC. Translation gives CASSQDLAGEYNEQFF.